The 27 T cell receptor beta chains in this list originate from one sample, sequenced in a study of CD8 T cells in Susac syndrome. Reverse transcription of 0.5 to 1 ug RNA was performed with random hexamers. TCRdb analysed the immunoSEQ multiplex PCR reads with MiXCR anew, one entry per CDR3 protein. The sample consists of about 50,000 distinct CDR3 sequences, 93% of them appearing once. Sequencing was carried out using CD8+ T cells from PBMCs. Receptors originate from a human donor with multiple sclerosis.

The J gene is TRBJ2-2, the V gene TRBV14; D remains unclear. V lost 3 bases, J lost 6 bases, and 8 bases lay in between. Germline V lookup: CDR1 SGHDN, CDR2 FVKESK. The CDR3 has 13 amino acids. DNA for the CDR3: TGTGCCAGCAGCCATATTAGTTCCGGGGAGCTGTTTTTT. This translates into CASSHISSGELFF.

The count of this clonotype is one. The V call is TRBV4-2, the J call TRBJ1-1; D possibly corresponds to TRBD1 (6 bases). The V and J ends lost 4 bases and 5 bases respectively, with 17 bases between them. The V gene's germline CDR1 is LGHNA and CDR2 YNFKEQ. This CDR3 spans 15 amino acids. This CDR3 reads CASSPEQGMGTEAFF. The CDR3 DNA reads TGTGCCAGCAGCCCCGAACAGGGAATGGGGACTGAAGCTTTCTTT.

The chain has TRBV27 and TRBJ2-6; D may be TRBD1 or TRBD2 (6 bases each). V was shortened by 2 bases and J by 3 bases, with 17 bases between the two germline ends. The germline V gene has CDR1 MNHEY and CDR2 SMNVEV (reference sequence). This CDR3 is 18 amino acids long. The CDR3 region has the DNA TGTGCCAGCAGTTTAATGGGGGGCGCTGGTTTTGGGGCCAACGTCCTGACTTTC. The encoded protein is CASSLMGGAGFGANVLTF.

The V and J genes are TRBV30 and TRBJ1-6, with 7 positions matching TRBD1. J gave up 12 bases and V 3 bases, and 5 bases lay outside the gene matches. The CDR3 contains 12 residues. Germline lookup yields CDR1 GTSNPN and CDR2 SVGIG (reference sequence). CDR3 residues: CAWSTGAGPLHF. The CDR3 DNA follows: TGTGCCTGGAGCACAGGGGCGGGACCCCTCCACTTT.

J is TRBJ2-7 and V is TRBV16; 8 bases are a match to TRBD1. Germline values: CDR1 KGHSY, CDR2 FQNENV. V lost 2 bases and J lost 1; bases outside the gene matches: 1. This CDR3 is built from 14 residues. As DNA, the CDR3 is TGTGCCAGCAGCCAAGGGACAGGTTCCTACGAGCAGTACTTC. Translating gives CASSQGTGSYEQYF.

The chain recombines TRBV3-1 with TRBJ2-4; D gene ambiguous. The germline gives CDR1 LGHDT, CDR2 YNNKEL (reference sequence). V was pared by 4 bases and J by 4 bases, with 5 bases between. This CDR3 is 12 amino acids long. The CDR3 loop reads CASSRQKNIQYF. The CDR3 DNA reads as TGTGCCAGCAGCCGCCAGAAAAACATTCAGTACTTC.

V gene TRBV7-9 combines with J gene TRBJ1-4, with 9 bases that match TRBD1. The V and J ends lost 3 bases and 7 bases, in that order; junction bases with no gene match: 6. Germline loops: CDR1 SEHNR, CDR2 FQNEAQ (reference sequence). The CDR3 runs 15 residues. The CDR3 nucleotides are TGTGCCAGCAGCTTGTGGGACAGGGCGGGTGAAAAACTGTTTTTT. It specifies CASSLWDRAGEKLFF.

The chain carries TRBV11-1 and TRBJ2-1; D gene unclear. CDR3 length equals 15 residues. Germline V gene data show CDR1 as SGHAT and CDR2 as FQDESV (reference sequence). V shed 2 bases and J shed 6 bases, with 14 bases lying between them. CDR3 sequence reads: CASSLFEIVGNEQFF. CDR3 coding DNA: TGTGCCAGCAGCTTATTTGAAATCGTGGGCAATGAGCAGTTCTTC.

The chain is built from TRBV29-1 and TRBJ2-2, with TRBD2 matching 10 bases. Germline lookup yields CDR1 SQVTM and CDR2 ANQGSEA. The V gene end was trimmed by 4 bases and the J gene end by 1 base; junction bases not matched to a gene: 9. The CDR3 is made up of 17 amino acids. This CDR3 is CSVVRWVAGGNTGELFF. For the CDR3, the DNA is TGCAGCGTTGTGCGTTGGGTAGCGGGGGGGAACACCGGGGAGCTGTTTTTT.

The chain is built from TRBV4-3 and TRBJ2-7; 8 positions agree with TRBD1. V gave up 3 bases and J gave up 1 base; unmatched junction bases: 2. This CDR3 is built from 14 residues. CDR1 LGHNA and CDR2 YSLEER come from the germline V gene. The CDR3 DNA is TGCGCCAGCAGCCACGGACAGGGATCCTACGAGCAGTACTTC. Amino acid sequence: CASSHGQGSYEQYF.

The J gene is TRBJ1-1, the V gene TRBV6-2 or TRBV6-3, with D unclear. Trimming removed 2 bases at V and 9 bases at J, with 16 bases between. Per germline, CDR1 MNHEY and CDR2 SVGEGT. The CDR3 length is 14 residues. For the CDR3, the DNA is TGTGCCAGCAGTTACCCCTTGGACTTTCCTCAAGCTTTCTTT. Its protein is CASSYPLDFPQAFF.

J is TRBJ2-7 and V is TRBV7-8; perhaps TRBD2 as D (6 bases). Trimming removed 0 bases from V and 6 bases from J, with 18 bases in between. CDR1 and CDR2 (germline): SGHVS, FQNEAQ. CDR3 length: 16 amino acids. CDR3 sequence (DNA): TGTGCCAGCAGCTTAGCGTCCGGGACTGGATCGGGCGAGCAGTACTTC. Its protein product is CASSLASGTGSGEQYF.

CDR3 region: CASSLVEWTEAFF. The CDR3 region has the DNA TGTGCCAGCAGCTTAGTGGAATGGACGGAAGCTTTCTTT. The chain combines TRBV7-2 with TRBJ1-1; D gene ambiguous. Trimming took off 1 base at V and 8 bases at J, with 11 bases between the two ends. The CDR3 length is 13 residues. Germline CDR1 reads SGHTA; CDR2 reads FQGNSA.

This chain joins TRBV20-1 and TRBJ2-3; 7 bases fit TRBD2. Trimming cost V 0 bases and J 3 bases; bases outside gene matches: 12. The CDR3 sequence is 17 residues long. Germline-derived CDR1 and CDR2 are DFQATT and SNEGSKA (reference sequence). CDR3 in amino acids: CSARDGNSGSRTDTQYF. CDR3 DNA sequence: TGCAGTGCTAGAGATGGCAATAGCGGGTCCAGAACAGATACGCAGTATTTT.

The chain has TRBV6-2 or TRBV6-3 and TRBJ1-1, with a possible D match to TRBD1 (6 bases). Trimming removed 6 bases at V and 8 bases at J, with 13 bases between. CDR3 length: 12 amino acids. Germline CDR1 and CDR2: MNHEY and SVGEGT. The CDR3 nucleotides read TGTGCCAGCAGCTCGCACAGGGAGGAAGCTTTCTTT. This sequence encodes CASSSHREEAFF.

This chain uses TRBV30 with TRBJ1-3; D perhaps matches TRBD1 (5 bases). This CDR3 is 15 amino acids long. Per germline, CDR1 GTSNPN and CDR2 SVGIG (reference sequence). Trimming cost V 5 bases and J 0 bases, with 14 bases left between them. The CDR3 DNA reads TGTGCCTGGTCCCCTTGGGGGAGCTCTGGAAACACCATATATTTT. Its protein product is CAWSPWGSSGNTIYF.

J is TRBJ1-1 and V is TRBV10-3; D not resolved. The CDR3 runs to 16 residues. Germline CDR1 ENHRY, CDR2 SYGVKD. Trimming stripped 2 bases from V and 0 bases from J, with 13 bases between. Here the CDR3 DNA reads TGTGCCATCAGTGAGGCACGCGAGGGTTTGAACACTGAAGCTTTCTTT. This gives the protein CAISEAREGLNTEAFF.

The chain joins TRBV7-6 to TRBJ2-7; D may be TRBD2 (5 bases). This CDR3 spans 15 amino acids. Per germline, CDR1 SGHVS and CDR2 FNYEAQ. Trimming removed 2 bases from V and 7 bases from J, with 18 bases in between. The CDR3 sequence is CASSLRTDPPEEQYF. Written as DNA, the CDR3 is TGTGCCAGCAGCTTAAGGACTGACCCCCCCGAGGAGCAGTACTTC.

The rearrangement links TRBV7-9 to TRBJ2-5; D perhaps matches TRBD2 (5 bases). The V end was cut by 5 bases, the J end by 0 bases, with 16 bases between. The CDR3 covers 16 residues. Germline V lookup: CDR1 SEHNR, CDR2 FQNEAQ (reference sequence). DNA of the CDR3: TGTGCCAGCAGCCACGGAGCGGCCAAGGACCAAGAGACCCAGTACTTC. Its translation is CASSHGAAKDQETQYF.

The chain is built from TRBV12-3 or TRBV12-4 and TRBJ2-3; D unclear. The ends were cut back, 6 bases at V and 4 bases at J, with 11 bases in the middle. The CDR3 length is 13 residues. The CDR3 DNA sequence: TGTGCCAGCAGATCCTCCCCAGCAGATACGCAGTATTTT. The encoded protein is CASRSSPADTQYF.

This chain uses TRBV4-2 with TRBJ2-2; D perhaps matches TRBD2 (7 bases). The CDR3 has 15 amino acids. Germline values: CDR1 LGHNA, CDR2 YNFKEQ. Trimming cost V 3 bases and J 6 bases, with 14 bases left between them. CDR3 region: CASSQKGGAAGELFF. CDR3 sequence (DNA): TGTGCCAGCAGCCAGAAAGGGGGGGCCGCCGGGGAGCTGTTTTTT.

This clonotype was picked up a small number of times. The chain recombines TRBV29-1 with TRBJ2-7; 8 nucleotides align to TRBD1. Trimming at V came to 5 bases and at J to 3 bases, leaving 12 bases not matched to a gene. The CDR3 totals 15 residues. Germline V CDR1 and CDR2: SQVTM, ANQGSEA. CDR3 DNA: TGCAGCGTTCTCGTCCCGGGACAGGTCTACTACGAGCAGTACTTC. It is translated as CSVLVPGQVYYEQYF.

The chain recombines TRBV6-6 with TRBJ2-7; tentative D call: TRBD1 (6 bases). Germline-derived CDR1 and CDR2 are MNHNY and SVGAGI (reference sequence). The CDR3 sequence is 13 residues long. Between the trimmed V and J ends, which lost 5 bases and 2 bases, there was a span of 10 bases. The CDR3 sequence: CASSLTGTYEQYF. DNA for the CDR3: TGTGCCAGCAGTCTGACAGGTACCTACGAGCAGTACTTC.

The rearrangement links TRBV28 to TRBJ1-5; D might be TRBD1 (6 bases). Germline CDR1 reads MDHEN; CDR2 reads SYDVKM. The CDR3 runs to 13 residues. The CDR3 region has the DNA TGTGCTACCACAGGGTTCATCGGTCAGCCCCAGCATTTT. Protein product: CATTGFIGQPQHF.

The rearrangement joins TRBV11-2 to TRBJ2-3, with 8 bases aligning to TRBD1. This CDR3 is 15 amino acids long. V shed 5 bases and J 5 bases; nucleotides not matched to a gene: 9. CDR1 and CDR2 (germline): SGHAT, FQNNGV. This CDR3 reads CASSHAGQGLDTQYF. In DNA, the CDR3 is TGTGCCAGCAGCCACGCCGGACAGGGACTAGATACGCAGTATTTT. Based on the CDR3 plus reference TRBV11-2 and TRBJ2-3, the full variable domain is EAGVAQSPRYKIIEKRQSVAFWCNPISGHATLYWYQQILGQGPKLLIQFQNNGVVDDSQLPKDRFSAERLKGVDSTLKIQPAKLEDSAVYLCASSHAGQGLDTQYFGPGTRLTVL.

The CDR3 bases are TGTGCCAGCAGCTTCAGGGCGACCCAGGGTGTGTTCGCTGAAGCTTTCTTT. Encoded protein: CASSFRATQGVFAEAFF. This chain links TRBV5-4 with TRBJ1-1; maybe TRBD1 (5 bases). CDR3 length: 17 residues. The germline V and J ends were trimmed by 2 bases and 6 bases, with 23 bases remaining between them. CDR1 is SGHNT and CDR2 is YYREEE in the germline V gene (reference sequence).

The chain couples TRBV2 to TRBJ2-1, with a possible D match to TRBD2 (5 bases). The germline V gene encodes CDR1 SNHLY and CDR2 FYNNEI. CDR3 length: 14 amino acids. Trimming took 3 bases from V and 7 from J, leaving 13 bases between them. CDR3 nucleotide sequence: TGTGCCAGCAGTGACCCAAATCGGGATAATGAGCAGTTCTTC. Its protein product is CASSDPNRDNEQFF.